These T cell receptor beta chains were read from a single sample in a study of CD8 T cells in ankylosing spondylitis. Using its own MiXCR run on the 5' RACE reads, TCRdb lists one record per CDR3 protein. This sample has 190,000 or so distinct CDR3 sequences; about 13% occur once, and the top ten carry more than 15%. Sequencing input: blood, either unsorted or a sorted T cell fraction (not recorded which). All receptors come from a male donor with ankylosing spondylitis or in good health (not recorded which). Both conserved end residues are part of each CDR3. Fields, in order: CDR3 protein, clone size, J gene, V gene. Size is stated for part of the rows, as once, few or many counts, or as a class when the clone is expanded.

CASTLRGGTSGYEQYF	.	TRBJ2-7	TRBV27
CASSPQVNTEAFF	.	TRBJ1-1	TRBV27
CASSFLTDTQYF	.	TRBJ2-3	TRBV7-9
CASSVVSGGTDTQYF	.	TRBJ2-3	TRBV9
CASSLEEKSSNEQFF	few	TRBJ2-1	TRBV12-3/TRBV12-4
CASSEELQTYEQYF	.	TRBJ2-7	TRBV6-1
CASSLVRGGTGELFF	.	TRBJ2-2	TRBV13
CASSQGPLAGHNEQFF	few	TRBJ2-1	TRBV12-3/TRBV12-4
CASSFTSGRVNEQFF	.	TRBJ2-1	TRBV9
CASSQLFRDRKETQYF	many	TRBJ2-5	TRBV4-2
CASDGTGDWLQGYTF	.	TRBJ1-2	TRBV2
CASSLGTGGLNEQFF	few	TRBJ2-1	TRBV16
CASSWGTTGDTEAFF	.	TRBJ1-1	TRBV6-1
CASSHLGGSSYEQYF	many	TRBJ2-7	TRBV16
CASSLDRVRTDTQYF	.	TRBJ2-3	TRBV7-9
CASRSDRESFF	few	TRBJ2-1	TRBV5-1
CASSGPGEQYF	.	TRBJ2-7	TRBV19
CASRPPEGGSYEQYF	few	TRBJ2-7	TRBV12-3/TRBV12-4
CASSQESPPPLLADSYNEQFF	few	TRBJ2-1	TRBV4-2
CASSFGTGGLNEQFF	.	TRBJ2-1	TRBV5-6
CASSPRDRSYEQYF	many	TRBJ2-7	TRBV7-9
CAWDIGETQYF	few	TRBJ2-5	TRBV30
CASSSFTMEQFF	.	TRBJ2-1	TRBV7-9
CASSMVTGGYEQYF	.	TRBJ2-7	TRBV19
CASSLVAGVNEQFF	many	TRBJ2-1	TRBV7-9
CASSYRNLADEQYF	few	TRBJ2-7	TRBV6-5
CASSEWGSPSNEQFF	few	TRBJ2-1	TRBV25-1
CSVALREGPSMIYEQYF	.	TRBJ2-7	TRBV29-1
CASSYTGSDGYTF	.	TRBJ1-2	TRBV12-3/TRBV12-4
CASSLVAGGEETQYF	few	TRBJ2-5	TRBV12-3/TRBV12-4
CASSLARRRERGVYEQYF	few	TRBJ2-7	TRBV7-2
CASSPPEAYEQYF	.	TRBJ2-7	TRBV7-9
CASSQDRGGTEAFF	few	TRBJ1-1	TRBV4-1
CASSFRQGRTYNEQFF	.	TRBJ2-1	TRBV7-9
CASSYPRTGDYEQYF	few	TRBJ2-7	TRBV6-2/TRBV6-3
CASTPDRGQHNEQFF	.	TRBJ2-1	TRBV12-3/TRBV12-4
CASSPSARSDEQFF	many	TRBJ2-1	TRBV12-3/TRBV12-4
CASSLGEGNTEAFF	many	TRBJ1-1	TRBV5-1
CASSLYGQGKDPTIYEQYF	.	TRBJ2-7	TRBV11-2
CASSLEGQGLGLGSYEQYF	many	TRBJ2-7	TRBV5-1
CASSDNGGVADTQYF	few	TRBJ2-3	TRBV6-4